These T cell receptor beta chains were read from a single sample in a study of cytomegalovirus exposure and HLA in healthy donors. Clones were sequenced by immunoSEQ multiplex PCR, and TCRdb holds only the in-frame ones, with some missing. Of some 180,000 clones listed, around 87% are singletons. Material for sequencing was PBMCs. These receptors were taken from a boy between 2 and 10 years old in good health and CMV-seronegative. Both conserved end residues are part of each CDR3. The order of the fields is J gene, V gene, CDR3 protein.

J: TRBJ2-7
V: TRBV18
CDR3: CASSTSTGAYEQYF

J: TRBJ1-5
V: TRBV28
CDR3: CASSDRGGWNQPQHF

J: TRBJ1-1
V: TRBV28
CDR3: CASSFQGAMNTEAFF

J: TRBJ2-7
V: TRBV25-1
CDR3: CASSQAGIAVQYEQYF

J: TRBJ2-6
V: TRBV28
CDR3: CASSLSRSSGANVLTF

J: TRBJ2-3
V: TRBV7-2
CDR3: CASSLGASGGTDTQYF

J: TRBJ2-1
V: TRBV7-3
CDR3: CASSPRGWSSYNEQFF

J: TRBJ2-7
V: TRBV7-2
CDR3: CASSSYPGTGGYEQYF

J: TRBJ2-7
V: TRBV29-1
CDR3: CSVGLAGGTNQYF

J: TRBJ2-7
V: TRBV5-1
CDR3: CASSRASTDGYEQYF

J: TRBJ1-2
V: TRBV9
CDR3: CASSVDLDRENYGYTF

J: TRBJ2-1
V: TRBV5-1
CDR3: CASRWGEGEWNEQFF

J: TRBJ2-1
V: TRBV9
CDR3: CASSGSGIYNEQFF

J: TRBJ1-5
V: TRBV30
CDR3: CAWIGGLWQPQHF

J: TRBJ2-3
V: TRBV9
CDR3: CASSADHRRDTQYF

J: TRBJ1-1
V: TRBV5-6
CDR3: CASSPPGRVDLNTEAFF

J: TRBJ1-5
V: TRBV18
CDR3: CASSPRTDNQPQHF

J: TRBJ1-1
V: TRBV7-8
CDR3: CASSLGAMNTEAFF

J: TRBJ2-1
V: TRBV29-1
CDR3: CSVSTSGRANEQFF

J: TRBJ1-4
V: TRBV6-6
CDR3: CASGDRATNEKLFF

J: TRBJ1-1
V: TRBV5-1
CDR3: CASSSGQGVNTEAFF

J: TRBJ1-5
V: TRBV19
CDR3: CASRRWRESNQPQHF

J: TRBJ1-1
V: TRBV29-1
CDR3: CSVEGRQGMGTEAFF

J: TRBJ1-1
V: TRBV27
CDR3: CASTGVVGTEAFF